This T cell receptor (beta chain) was observed in a study of resident and recirculating memory T cells in vitiligo. About this clone itself: What it recognizes is unknown.

No patient showed confetti depigmentation, a clinical sign of active disease. No vitiligo treatment was given during the prior three months. Sequenced by immunoSEQ multiplex PCR; TCRdb stores in-frame clones only, minus some. In the table there are tens of thousands of clones, 92% of which are singletons. Study-level results: Sequences differed between biopsy sites and patients, suggesting private specificity.

V gave up 3 bases and J gave up 2 bases, with 12 bases separating them. Germline loops: CDR1 LNHDA, CDR2 SQIVND (reference sequence). CDR3 length: 15 residues. Sequencing input: blood. The chain recombines TRBV19 with TRBJ2-3, with D perhaps matching TRBD1 (6 bases). The TCR comes from a male donor with vitiligo. The CDR3 DNA sequence: TGTGCCAGTAGTATGAGACAGGAAAACACAGATACGCAGTATTTT. Its translation: CASSMRQENTDTQYF.